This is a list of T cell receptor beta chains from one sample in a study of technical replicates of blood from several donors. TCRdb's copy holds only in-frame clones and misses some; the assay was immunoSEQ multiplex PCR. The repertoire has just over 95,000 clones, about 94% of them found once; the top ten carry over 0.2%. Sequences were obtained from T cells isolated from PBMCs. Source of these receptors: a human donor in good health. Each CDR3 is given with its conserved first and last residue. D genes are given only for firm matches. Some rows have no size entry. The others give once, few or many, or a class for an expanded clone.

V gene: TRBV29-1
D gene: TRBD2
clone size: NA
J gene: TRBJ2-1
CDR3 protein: CSVEVWSGSIWSYNEQFF
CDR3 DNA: TGCAGCGTTGAAGTCTGGAGCGGGAGTATTTGGTCCTACAATGAGCAGTTCTTC

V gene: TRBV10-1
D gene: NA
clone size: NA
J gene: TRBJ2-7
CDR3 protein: CASSESSPFHEQYF
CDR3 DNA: TGCGCCAGCAGTGAGTCCTCCCCGTTCCACGAGCAGTACTTC

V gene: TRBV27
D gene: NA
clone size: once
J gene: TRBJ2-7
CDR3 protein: CASRGLKRLEQYF
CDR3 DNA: TGTGCCAGCAGAGGACTGAAACGACTCGAGCAGTACTTC

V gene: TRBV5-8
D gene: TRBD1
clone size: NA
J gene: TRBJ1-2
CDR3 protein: CASSLPGQGAYYGYTF
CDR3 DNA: TGTGCCAGCAGCTTGCCGGGACAGGGGGCTTACTATGGCTACACCTTC

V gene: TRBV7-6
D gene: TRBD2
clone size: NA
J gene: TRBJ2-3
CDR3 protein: CASSQMGRGKTTDTQYF
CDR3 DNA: TGTGCCAGCAGCCAGATGGGGCGGGGGAAAACCACAGATACGCAGTATTTT

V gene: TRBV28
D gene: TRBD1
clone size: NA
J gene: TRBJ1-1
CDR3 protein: CASRPGGDTEAFF
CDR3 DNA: TGTGCCAGCAGGCCAGGGGGTGACACTGAAGCTTTCTTT

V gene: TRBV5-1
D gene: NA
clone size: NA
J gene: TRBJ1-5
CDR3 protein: CASSLPDSNQPQHF
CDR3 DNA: TGCGCCAGCAGCCTCCCAGATAGCAATCAGCCCCAGCATTTT

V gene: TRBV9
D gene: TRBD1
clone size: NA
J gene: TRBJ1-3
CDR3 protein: CASSLYRGPGNTIYF
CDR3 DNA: TGTGCCAGCAGCTTATACAGGGGTCCTGGAAACACCATATATTTT

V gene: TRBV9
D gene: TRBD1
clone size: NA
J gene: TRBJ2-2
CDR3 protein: CASSLDRVSGELFF
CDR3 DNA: TGTGCCAGCAGCCTGGACAGGGTGAGCGGGGAGCTGTTTTTT

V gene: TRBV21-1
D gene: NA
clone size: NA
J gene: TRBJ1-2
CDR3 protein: CASSKGPSKSGGYTF
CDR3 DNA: TGTGCCAGCAGCAAAGGGCCGTCAAAATCCGGGGGCTACACCTTC

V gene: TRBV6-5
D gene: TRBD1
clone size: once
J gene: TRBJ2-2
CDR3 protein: CASRQGSKATGELFF
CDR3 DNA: TGTGCCAGCCGACAGGGCTCGAAGGCGACCGGGGAGCTGTTTTTT

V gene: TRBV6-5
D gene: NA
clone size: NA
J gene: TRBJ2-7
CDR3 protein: CASSFRTISSYEQYF
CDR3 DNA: TGTGCCAGCAGTTTCCGGACTATCAGCTCCTACGAGCAGTACTTC

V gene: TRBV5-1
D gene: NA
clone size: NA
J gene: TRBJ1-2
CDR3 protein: CASSLVTGPYGYTF
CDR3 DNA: TGCGCCAGCAGCTTGGTGACAGGCCCCTATGGCTACACCTTC

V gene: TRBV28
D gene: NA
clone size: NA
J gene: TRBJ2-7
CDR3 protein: CASSLGGEQYF
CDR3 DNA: TGTGCCAGCAGTCTGGGGGGCGAGCAGTACTTC

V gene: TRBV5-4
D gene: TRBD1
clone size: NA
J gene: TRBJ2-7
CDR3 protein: CASSSQGVYEQYF
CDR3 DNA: TGTGCCAGCAGCTCTCAGGGGGTATACGAGCAGTACTTC

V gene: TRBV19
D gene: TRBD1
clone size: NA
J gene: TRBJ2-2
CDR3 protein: CASSRTGNTGELFF
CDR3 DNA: TGTGCCAGTAGTAGGACAGGGAACACCGGGGAGCTGTTTTTT

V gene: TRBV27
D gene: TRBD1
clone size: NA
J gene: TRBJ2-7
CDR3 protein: CATRQGTYEQYF
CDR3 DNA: TGTGCCACCCGACAGGGTACCTACGAGCAGTACTTC

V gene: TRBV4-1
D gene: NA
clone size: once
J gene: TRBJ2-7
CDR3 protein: CASSQDRGSSYEQYF
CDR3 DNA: TGCGCCAGCAGCCAAGATAGGGGGAGCTCCTACGAGCAGTACTTC

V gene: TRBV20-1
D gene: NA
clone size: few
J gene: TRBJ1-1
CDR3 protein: CSAHMNTEAFF
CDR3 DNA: TGCAGTGCCCACATGAACACTGAAGCTTTCTTT

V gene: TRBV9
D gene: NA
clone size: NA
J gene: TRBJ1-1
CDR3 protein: CASSAYRTTLNTEAFF
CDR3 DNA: TGTGCCAGCAGCGCCTACAGGACAACCTTGAACACTGAAGCTTTCTTT